This T cell receptor (beta chain) was sequenced during a study of early T cells in non-severe SARS-CoV-2 infection. Study information: From unsorted whole blood, bulk RNA was sequenced, and the chains remained unpaired.

This clonotype was counted many times. Its antigen remains unidentified. Molecules of cDNA were individually given unique molecular identifiers that were attached to them. TCRdb re-called the 5' RACE reads with MiXCR, one entry per CDR3 protein. This sample has roughly 45,000 distinct CDR3 sequences; around 6.4% occur once, and the top ten carry around 7%. Germline values: CDR1 MNHEY, CDR2 SMNVEV (reference sequence). V shed 10 bases, J shed 6 bases, and the junction held 6 bases outside the gene matches. CDR3 length equals 13 residues. Study-wide findings and caveats: Sequences matched to VDJdb favored anti-spike CD8 responses, while private and CD4 specificities were missed.

The TCR was taken from an adult who was a healthcare worker with PCR-confirmed SARS-CoV-2 infection or an uninfected control (not recorded which). Here the sequenced sample was whole blood, taken at baseline. This sequence joins TRBV27 and TRBJ1-4; 9 bases are a match to TRBD1. The CDR3 here is CAITTGGYEKLFF. The CDR3 nucleotides read TGTGCCATCACCACAGGGGGCTATGAAAAACTGTTTTTT.